This entry features one TCR beta chain sequence. This sample is drawn from a study of blood T cell repertoires in COVID-19. For the study at large: Specimens from acute and convalescent COVID-19 originated in the United States, Italy and Spain. T cells, B-cell-depleted T cells, or PBMCs supplied cDNA or gDNA.

In the study's own analysis: Using reference gene primer amplification, nucleated cell counts were estimated. The data were produced by immunoSEQ multiplex PCR, yet TCRdb's version contains in-frame clones alone and is incomplete. For V, J and clone size, that table is used; D and trimming come from the DNA. The data contain fewer than 300,000 clones, around 78% of them singletons. CDR1 SNHLY and CDR2 FYNNEI come from the germline V gene. With 4 bases removed from V and 1 base from J, the gap between germline ends came to 5 bases. This CDR3 comprises 13 residues. J is TRBJ1-3 and V is TRBV2; no clear D. This clonotype was obtained from a woman aged 70-85 years with active or convalescent COVID-19. The sample taken for sequencing was peripheral blood. CDR3 loop: CASSVNSGNTIYF. The DNA for the CDR3 is TGTGCCAGCAGTGTAAATTCTGGAAACACCATATATTTT.